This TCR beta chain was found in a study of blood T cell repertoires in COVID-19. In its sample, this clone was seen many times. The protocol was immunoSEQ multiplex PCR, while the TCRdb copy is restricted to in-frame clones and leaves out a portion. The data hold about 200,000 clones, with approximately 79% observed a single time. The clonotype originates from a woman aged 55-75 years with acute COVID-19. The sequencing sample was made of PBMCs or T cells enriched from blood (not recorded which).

This CDR3 reads CASSQDFELAGGGTGELFF. CDR3 sequence (DNA): TGCGCCAGCAGCCAAGATTTTGAACTAGCGGGGGGCGGGACCGGGGAGCTGTTTTTT. The J gene is TRBJ2-2, the V gene TRBV4-1, with 12 bases that match TRBD2. CDR3 length: 19 amino acids. Losses at the gene ends were 0 bases for V and 5 bases for J; bases not matched to a gene: 10. From germline, CDR1 is MGHRA and CDR2 YSYEKL.